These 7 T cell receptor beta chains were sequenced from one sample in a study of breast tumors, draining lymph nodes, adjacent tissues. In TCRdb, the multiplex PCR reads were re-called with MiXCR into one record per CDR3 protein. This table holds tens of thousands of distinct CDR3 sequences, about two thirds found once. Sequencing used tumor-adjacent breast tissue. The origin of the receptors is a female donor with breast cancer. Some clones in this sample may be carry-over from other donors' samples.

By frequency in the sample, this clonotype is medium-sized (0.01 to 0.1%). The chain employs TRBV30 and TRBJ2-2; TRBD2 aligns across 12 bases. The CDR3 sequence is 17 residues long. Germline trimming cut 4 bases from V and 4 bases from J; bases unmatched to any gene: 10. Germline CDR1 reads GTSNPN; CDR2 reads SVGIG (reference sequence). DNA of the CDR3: TGTGCCTGGACCCTATCCCGGACTAGCGGGATCACCGGGGAGCTGTTTTTT. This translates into CAWTLSRTSGITGELFF.

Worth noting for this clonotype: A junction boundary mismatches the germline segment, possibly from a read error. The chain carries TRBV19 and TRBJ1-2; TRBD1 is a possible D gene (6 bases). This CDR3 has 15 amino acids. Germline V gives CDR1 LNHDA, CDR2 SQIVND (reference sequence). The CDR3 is CAGSPTGLANYGYTF. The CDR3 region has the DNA TGTGCCGGTAGTCCTACAGGGCTAGCTAACTATGGCTACACCTTC.

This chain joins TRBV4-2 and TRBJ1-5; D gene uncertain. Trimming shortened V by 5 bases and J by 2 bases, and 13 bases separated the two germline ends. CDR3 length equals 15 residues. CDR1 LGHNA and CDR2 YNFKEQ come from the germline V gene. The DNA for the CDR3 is TGTGCCAGCAGCTTAGCAGAAGGTGGCAATCAGCCCCAGCATTTT. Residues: CASSLAEGGNQPQHF.

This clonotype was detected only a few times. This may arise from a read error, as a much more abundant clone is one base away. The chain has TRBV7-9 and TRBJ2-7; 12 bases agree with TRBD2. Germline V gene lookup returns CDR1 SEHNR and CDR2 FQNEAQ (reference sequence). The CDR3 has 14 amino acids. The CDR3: CTSSEGLAGYEQYF. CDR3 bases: TGTACCAGCAGCGAGGGACTAGCGGGCTACGAGCAGTACTTC.

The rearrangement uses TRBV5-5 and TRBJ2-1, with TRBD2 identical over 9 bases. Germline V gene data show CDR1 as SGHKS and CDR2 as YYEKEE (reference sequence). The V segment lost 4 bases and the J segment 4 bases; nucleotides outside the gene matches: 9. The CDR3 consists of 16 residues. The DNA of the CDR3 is TGTGCCAGCAGCCTGGACCTCGCGGGGGGGTACAATGAGCAGTTCTTC. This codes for CASSLDLAGGYNEQFF.

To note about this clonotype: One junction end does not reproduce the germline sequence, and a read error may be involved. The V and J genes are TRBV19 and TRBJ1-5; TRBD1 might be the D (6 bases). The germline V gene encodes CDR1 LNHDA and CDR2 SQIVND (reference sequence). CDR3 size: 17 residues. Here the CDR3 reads CASRERGSEYSNQPQLF. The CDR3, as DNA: TGTGCCAGTCGGGAGAGGGGGTCGGAGTACAGCAATCAGCCCCAGCTTTTT. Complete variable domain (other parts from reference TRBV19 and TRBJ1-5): DGGITQSPKYLFRKEGQNVTLSCEQNLNHDAMYWYRQDPGQGLRLIYYSQIVNDFQKGDIAEGYSVSREKKESFPLTVTSAQKNPTAFYLCASRERGSEYSNQPQLFGDGTRLSIL.

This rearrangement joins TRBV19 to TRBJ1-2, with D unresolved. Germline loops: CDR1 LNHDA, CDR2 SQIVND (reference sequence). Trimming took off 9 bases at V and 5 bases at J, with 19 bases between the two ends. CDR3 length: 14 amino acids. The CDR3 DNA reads TGTGCCAGCGCGCCGTTTTGGGGTGAATATGGCTACACCTTC. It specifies CASAPFWGEYGYTF.